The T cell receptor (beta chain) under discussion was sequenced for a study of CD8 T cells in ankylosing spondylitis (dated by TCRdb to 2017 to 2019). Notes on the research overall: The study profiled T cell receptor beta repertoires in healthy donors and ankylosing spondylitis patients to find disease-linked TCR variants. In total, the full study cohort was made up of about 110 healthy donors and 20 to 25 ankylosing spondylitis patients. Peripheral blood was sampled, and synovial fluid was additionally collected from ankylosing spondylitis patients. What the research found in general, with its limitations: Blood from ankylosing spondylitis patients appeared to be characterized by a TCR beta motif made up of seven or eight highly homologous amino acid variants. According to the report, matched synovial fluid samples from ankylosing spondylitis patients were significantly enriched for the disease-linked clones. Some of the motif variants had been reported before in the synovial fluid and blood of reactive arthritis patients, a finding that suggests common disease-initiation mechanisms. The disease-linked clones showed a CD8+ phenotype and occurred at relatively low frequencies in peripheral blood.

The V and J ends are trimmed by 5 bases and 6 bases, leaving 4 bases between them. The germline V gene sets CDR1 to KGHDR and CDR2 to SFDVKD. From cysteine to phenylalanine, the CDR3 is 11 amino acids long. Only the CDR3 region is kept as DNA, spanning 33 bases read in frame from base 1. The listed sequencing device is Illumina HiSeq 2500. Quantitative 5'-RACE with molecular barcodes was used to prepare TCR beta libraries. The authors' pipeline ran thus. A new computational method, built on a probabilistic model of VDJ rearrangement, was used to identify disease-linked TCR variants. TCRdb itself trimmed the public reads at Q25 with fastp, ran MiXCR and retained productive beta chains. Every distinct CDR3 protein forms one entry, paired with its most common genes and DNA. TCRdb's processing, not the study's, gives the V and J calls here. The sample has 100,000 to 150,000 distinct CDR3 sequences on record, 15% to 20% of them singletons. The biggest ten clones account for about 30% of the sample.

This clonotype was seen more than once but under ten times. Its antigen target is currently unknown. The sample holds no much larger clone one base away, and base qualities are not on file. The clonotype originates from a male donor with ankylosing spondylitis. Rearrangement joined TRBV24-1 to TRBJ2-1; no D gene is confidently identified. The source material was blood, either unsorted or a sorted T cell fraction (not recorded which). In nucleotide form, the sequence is TGTGCCACCAGTGCTGGCAATGAGCAGTTCTTC. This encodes CATSAGNEQFF.